This TCR beta chain appears in the sequencing data of a study of blood T cell repertoires in COVID-19. CDR3 length equals 14 residues. Trimming shortened V by 2 bases and J by 5 bases, and 9 bases separated the two germline ends. Germline values: CDR1 LGHDT, CDR2 YNNKEL (reference sequence). Participant age was about 18 to 100 years, and participants resided in roughly 24 US areas. Cohort assignment relied on participant-reported clinical history. Participants in the exposed group had met a COVID-19 case in the 2 weeks before joining the study. Authors' analysis steps: Estimation of nucleated cell counts was performed using reference gene primer amplification. Here immunoSEQ multiplex PCR was the method, and the copy in TCRdb shows in-frame clones only, minus some. The DNA gave D and trimming, while V, J and clone size come from that table. The sample has around 250,000 clones, about 88% seen once.

The TCR originated in a woman aged 45-65 years who had been exposed to COVID-19. The chain carries TRBV3-1 (or the pseudogene TRBV3-2) and TRBJ1-4; D ambiguous. Specimen: PBMCs or T cells enriched from blood (not recorded which). The CDR3 spells CASSQRSRNEKLFF. CDR3 coding DNA: TGTGCCAGCAGCCAACGGAGTCGGAATGAAAAACTGTTTTTT.